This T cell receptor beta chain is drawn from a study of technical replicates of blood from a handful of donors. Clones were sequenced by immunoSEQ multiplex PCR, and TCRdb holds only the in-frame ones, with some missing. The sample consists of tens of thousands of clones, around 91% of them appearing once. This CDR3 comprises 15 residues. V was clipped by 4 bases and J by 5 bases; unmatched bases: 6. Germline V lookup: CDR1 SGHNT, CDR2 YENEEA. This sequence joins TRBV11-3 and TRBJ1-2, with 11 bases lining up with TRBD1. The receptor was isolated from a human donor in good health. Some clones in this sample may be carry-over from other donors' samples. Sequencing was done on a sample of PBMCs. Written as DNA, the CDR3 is TGTGCCAGCAGCTCAAGGACAGGGGGCTGGTATGGCTACACCTTC. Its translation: CASSSRTGGWYGYTF. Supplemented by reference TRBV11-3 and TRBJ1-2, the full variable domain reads EAGVVQSPRYKIIEKKQPVAFWCNPISGHNTLYWYLQNLGQGPELLIRYENEEAVDDSQLPKDRFSAERLKGVDSTLKIQPAELGDSAVYLCASSSRTGGWYGYTFGSGTRLTVV.